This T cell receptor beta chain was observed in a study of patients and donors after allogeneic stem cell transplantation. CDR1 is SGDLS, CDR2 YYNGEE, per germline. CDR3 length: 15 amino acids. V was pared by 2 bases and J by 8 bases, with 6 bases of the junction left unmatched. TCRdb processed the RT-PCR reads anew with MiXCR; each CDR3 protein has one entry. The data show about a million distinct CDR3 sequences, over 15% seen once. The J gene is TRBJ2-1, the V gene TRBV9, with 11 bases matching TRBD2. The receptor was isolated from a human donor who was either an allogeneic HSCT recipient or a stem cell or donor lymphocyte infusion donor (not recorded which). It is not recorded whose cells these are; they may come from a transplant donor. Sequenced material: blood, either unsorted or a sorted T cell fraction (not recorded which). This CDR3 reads CASSVIAGGGDEQFF. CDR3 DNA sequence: TGTGCCAGCAGCGTTATAGCGGGAGGGGGGGATGAGCAGTTCTTC.